Listed here is a single T cell receptor (beta chain). These data originate in a study of blood T cell repertoires in COVID-19. Study-level background: Acute and convalescent COVID-19 samples came from the United States, Italy and Spain. Sources were T cells, B-cell-depleted T cells, or PBMCs; the material itself was cDNA or gDNA.

In the original workflow: Reference gene primer amplification in the assay estimated nucleated cell counts. Measured with immunoSEQ multiplex PCR; TCRdb has only the in-frame clones, and not every one. V, J and clone size are taken as reported in that table, and D and trimming were inferred from the DNA itself. The sample holds tens of thousands of clones; about 80% are singletons and the top ten take about a sixth. Between the trimmed V and J ends, which lost 7 bases and 5 bases, there was a span of 17 bases. The CDR3 has 14 amino acids. Germline CDR1 and CDR2: MRHNA and SNTAGT. The clonotype originates from a man in his sixties or seventies with active COVID-19. The sample comprised peripheral blood. V and J are TRBV6-4 and TRBJ1-1; possibly TRBD1 for D (6 bases). The CDR3 DNA is TGTGCCAGCAAACTACAGGGCTCGAGGACTGAAGCTTTCTTT. This sequence encodes CASKLQGSRTEAFF.